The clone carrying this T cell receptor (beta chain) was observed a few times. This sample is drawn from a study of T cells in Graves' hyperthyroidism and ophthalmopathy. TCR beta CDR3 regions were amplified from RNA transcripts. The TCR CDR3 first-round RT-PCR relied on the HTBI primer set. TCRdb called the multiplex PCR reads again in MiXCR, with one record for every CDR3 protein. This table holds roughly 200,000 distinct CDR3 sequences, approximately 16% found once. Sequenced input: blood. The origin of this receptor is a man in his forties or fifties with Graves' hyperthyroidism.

DNA for the CDR3: TGCAGTGCTAGGGGGGGGGGCCTATACAATGAGCAGTTCTTC. Its protein is CSARGGGLYNEQFF. V and J are TRBV20-1 and TRBJ2-1; perhaps TRBD2 as D (7 bases). V was pared by 3 bases and J by 4 bases, with 13 bases between. CDR3 length: 14 amino acids. CDR1 and CDR2 (germline): DFQATT, SNEGSKA (reference sequence).